The 25 T cell receptor beta chains listed next were all sequenced from one sample in a study of T cells in Graves' hyperthyroidism and ophthalmopathy. Researchers took RNA transcripts and amplified the TCR beta CDR3 regions from them. A set of HTBI primers served as the primers for a first-round RT-PCR of the TCR CDR3. Each CDR3 protein is one row after TCRdb ran MiXCR on the multiplex PCR reads. The sample holds hundreds of thousands of distinct CDR3 sequences, 14% seen once. Sequenced: blood. These receptors were obtained from a woman in her late teens or twenties with Graves' hyperthyroidism.

This clonotype came up many times. The genes are TRBV28 and TRBJ2-1, with 7 bases lining up with TRBD2. The CDR3 has 13 amino acids. Germline values: CDR1 MDHEN, CDR2 SYDVKM. Losses at the gene ends were 5 bases for V and 2 bases for J; bases not matched to a gene: 0. The CDR3 reads CASSGRAYNEQFF. CDR3 DNA sequence: TGTGCCAGCAGTGGGAGGGCCTACAATGAGCAGTTCTTC. Together with reference TRBV28 and TRBJ2-1, the CDR3 gives the full variable domain: DVKVTQSSRYLVKRTGEKVFLECVQDMDHENMFWYRQDPGLGLRLIYFSYDVKMKEKGDIPEGYSVSREKKERFSLILESASTNQTSMYLCASSGRAYNEQFFGPGTRLTVL.

This clonotype showed up just a few times. J is TRBJ2-5 and V is TRBV11-1; the match to TRBD1 covers 7 bases. This CDR3 comprises 14 residues. The V and J ends lost 4 bases and 2 bases, in that order; junction bases with no gene match: 4. Germline CDR1 and CDR2: SGHAT and FQDESV (reference sequence). In DNA form, the CDR3 reads TGTGCCAGCAGCTCGACAGGGTTACAAGAGACCCAGTACTTC. Translated: CASSSTGLQETQYF.

Ten or more counts support this clonotype. The CDR3 sequence is CASSLEDYSQETQYF. CDR3 DNA: TGTGCCAGCAGCTTAGAAGACTACAGCCAAGAGACCCAGTACTTC. This chain joins TRBV7-2 and TRBJ2-5, with D maybe TRBD2 (5 bases). CDR1 and CDR2 from the germline V gene are SGHTA and FQGNSA. Trimming removed 1 base at V and 1 base at J, with 10 bases between. This CDR3 is built from 15 residues.

There are many counts of this clonotype. This chain links TRBV27 with TRBJ2-1, with unresolved D. Germline V CDR1 and CDR2: MNHEY, SMNVEV (reference sequence). Trimming removed 3 bases at V and 0 bases at J, with 9 bases between. This CDR3 comprises 15 residues. Here the CDR3 reads CASSFVESSYNEQFF. The CDR3 DNA reads TGTGCCAGCAGTTTTGTGGAGAGCTCCTACAATGAGCAGTTCTTC.

This clonotype was detected ten times or more. This chain joins TRBV28 and TRBJ2-5; 10 bases line up with TRBD2. This CDR3 has 17 amino acids. Trimming cost V 7 bases and J 4 bases; bases outside gene matches: 15. From germline, CDR1 is MDHEN and CDR2 SYDVKM. DNA for the CDR3: TGTGCCAGCAAAAATTCACTAGCGGGAAGGGGAGGAGAGACCCAGTACTTC. This encodes CASKNSLAGRGGETQYF.

This clonotype was counted ten times or more. The chain couples TRBV6-1 to TRBJ1-2; TRBD1 is a possible D gene (5 bases). The germline CDR1 and CDR2 sequences are MNHNS and SASEGT. The CDR3 covers 13 residues. The germline V and J ends were trimmed by 4 bases and 8 bases, with 14 bases remaining between them. CDR3 in DNA: TGTGCCAGCAGTGCCCTCAGGGAAACGGGCTACACCTTC. It is translated as CASSALRETGYTF.

This clonotype was observed at least ten times. At one end, the junction sequence differs from germline, possibly due to a read error. The J gene is TRBJ2-7, the V gene TRBV11-2; TRBD2 agrees at 11 bases. Germline CDR1 reads SGHAT; CDR2 reads FQNNGV. The CDR3 length is 15 residues. The CDR3: CASSFGLAGAYEQYF. The CDR3 DNA follows: TGTGCCAGCAGCTTCGGACTAGCGGGCGCTTACGAGCAATACTTC. Full variable domain (missing parts from reference TRBV11-2 and TRBJ2-7): EAGVAQSPRYKIIEKRQSVAFWCNPISGHATLYWYQQILGQGPKLLIQFQNNGVVDDSQLPKDRFSAERLKGVDSTLKIQPAKLEDSAVYLCASSFGLAGAYEQYFGPGTRLTVT.

This clonotype was observed many times. This chain joins TRBV2 and TRBJ2-1; TRBD2 matches at 11 bases. Looked up from germline, CDR1 is SNHLY and CDR2 is FYNNEI. Trimming cost V 5 bases and J 6 bases; bases outside gene matches: 6. This CDR3 has 15 amino acids. CDR3 residues: CASSLTSGRGNEQFF. CDR3 bases: TGTGCCAGCAGTTTAACTAGCGGGAGAGGCAATGAGCAGTTCTTC.

This clonotype has at least ten counts. CDR3 protein: CAWSGSLPEAFF. The CDR3 nucleotides read TGTGCCTGGAGTGGCAGCCTCCCTGAAGCTTTCTTT. This chain links TRBV30 with TRBJ1-1; unclear D gene. CDR1 and CDR2 from the germline V gene are GTSNPN and SVGIG (reference sequence). With 1 base removed from V and 6 bases from J, the gap between germline ends came to 9 bases. The CDR3 spans 12 residues.

This clonotype occurred many times. CDR3 nucleotide sequence: TGTGCCAGCAGCTTATTGGACCGCGACTCTGGAAACACCATATATTTT. It is translated as CASSLLDRDSGNTIYF. This chain connects TRBV7-2 to TRBJ1-3; D not resolved. The CDR3 loop spans 16 amino acids. V lost 2 bases and J 0 bases, leaving 11 bases between the germline ends. The germline CDR1 and CDR2 sequences are SGHTA and FQGNSA. The full variable domain, with the rest looked up from reference TRBV7-2 and TRBJ1-3, is GAGVSQSPSNKVTEKGKDVELRCDPISGHTALYWYRQSLGQGLEFLIYFQGNSAPDKSGLPSDRFSAERTGGSVSTLTIQRTQQEDSAVYLCASSLLDRDSGNTIYFGEGSWLTVV.

This clonotype was seen many times. The CDR3: CASSSGSFHEQYF. As DNA, the CDR3 is TGTGCCAGCAGTTCTGGGTCGTTCCACGAGCAGTACTTC. This sequence joins TRBV6-1 and TRBJ2-7; D not certain. The CDR3 totals 13 residues. Deletions cut 5 bases from V and 5 bases from J, with 13 bases between. From germline, CDR1 is MNHNS and CDR2 SASEGT.

This clonotype has ten or more counts. The chain combines TRBV2 with TRBJ1-5; weak D call: TRBD1 (5 bases). The CDR3 consists of 13 residues. Germline-derived CDR1 and CDR2 are SNHLY and FYNNEI. Trimming took off 6 bases at V and 3 bases at J, with 9 bases between the two ends. Here the CDR3 reads CASSSGNNQPQHF. Written as DNA, the CDR3 is TGTGCCAGCAGCTCAGGGAACAATCAGCCCCAGCATTTT.

This clonotype was recorded at least ten times. V is TRBV5-1 and J is TRBJ2-1, with 8 bases matching TRBD1. V lost 5 bases and J lost 0; bases outside the gene matches: 4. Per the germline V gene, CDR1 is SGHRS and CDR2 is YFSETQ. The CDR3 extends over 15 amino acids. Written as DNA, the CDR3 is TGCGCCAGCAGAGACAGGGGACGCTCCTACAATGAGCAGTTCTTC. Translating gives CASRDRGRSYNEQFF. Full variable domain (missing parts from reference TRBV5-1 and TRBJ2-1): KAGVTQTPRYLIKTRGQQVTLSCSPISGHRSVSWYQQTPGQGLQFLFEYFSETQRNKGNFPGRFSGRQFSNSRSEMNVSTLELGDSALYLCASRDRGRSYNEQFFGPGTRLTVL.

This clonotype was seen repeatedly, ten times or more. CDR3 loop: CATSDMMNTEAFF. Written as DNA, the CDR3 is TGTGCCACCAGTGATATGATGAACACTGAAGCTTTCTTT. The chain employs TRBV24-1 and TRBJ1-1; D unclear. The ends were cut back, 3 bases at V and 0 bases at J, with 4 bases in the middle. The CDR3 has 13 amino acids. Germline CDR1 and CDR2: KGHDR and SFDVKD.

This clonotype was counted between two and nine times. J is TRBJ2-7 and V is TRBV12-3 or TRBV12-4; TRBD1 is a possible D gene (5 bases). The CDR3 covers 13 residues. Trimming removed 3 bases at V and 3 bases at J, with 9 bases between. As DNA, the CDR3 is TGTGCCAGCAGTTTTCAGGGCCGCTACGAGCAGTACTTC. As protein: CASSFQGRYEQYF.

This clonotype showed up many times. The V and J genes are TRBV11-2 and TRBJ2-1; 13 nucleotides line up with TRBD2. The germline V gene has CDR1 SGHAT and CDR2 FQNNGV. The CDR3 sequence is 17 residues long. V shed 5 bases and J 8 bases; nucleotides not matched to a gene: 12. The CDR3 is CASSHLSGTSGTHEQFF. CDR3 nucleotide sequence: TGTGCCAGCAGCCATCTGTCCGGGACTAGCGGGACTCATGAGCAGTTCTTC.

The V gene is TRBV18, the J gene TRBJ2-1; D ambiguous. Trimming cost V 4 bases and J 9 bases, with 19 bases left between them. CDR3 length: 15 residues. From germline, CDR1 is KGHSH and CDR2 LQKENI. DNA of the CDR3: TGTGCCAGCTCACTTCACCCGGGCCCAGAGGTTGAGCAGTTCTTC. Its protein is CASSLHPGPEVEQFF.

This clonotype was picked up a small number of times. An end of the junction differs from the germline gene, which may be a read error. This CDR3 is CAGSPQGYNEQFF. In DNA, the CDR3 is TGTGCCGGCAGCCCCCAGGGCTACAATGAGCAGTTCTTC. The chain combines TRBV7-9 with TRBJ2-1; D possibly corresponds to TRBD1 (5 bases). This CDR3 spans 13 amino acids. Germline V gene sequence: CDR1 SEHNR, CDR2 FQNEAQ (reference sequence).

CDR3 in amino acids: CASRGWGGYTF. In DNA form, the CDR3 reads TGTGCCAGCAGGGGTTGGGGTGGCTACACCTTC. V gene TRBV2 combines with J gene TRBJ1-2, with D unclear. The V end lost 6 bases, the J end lost 7 bases, and 9 bases lay between the germline ends. This CDR3 has 11 amino acids. Germline-derived CDR1 and CDR2 are SNHLY and FYNNEI.

This clonotype has at least ten counts. The chain employs TRBV28 and TRBJ2-7; 7 nucleotides align to TRBD1. This CDR3 spans 14 amino acids. V lost 5 bases to trimming and J lost 3 bases; unmatched junction nucleotides: 7. Germline CDR1 is MDHEN and CDR2 is SYDVKM. CDR3 bases: TGTGCCAGCAGTCTCCGGGACAGCGTCTACGAGCAGTACTTC. Its protein product is CASSLRDSVYEQYF.

Comments on this clonotype: One base away lies a much larger clone, so this may be a sequencing read error. The CDR3: CASSLLGRAYNKQFF. The CDR3 region has the DNA TGTGCCAGCAGCTTACTGGGACGGGCTTACAATAAGCAGTTCTTC. V and J are TRBV7-3 and TRBJ2-1; D is possibly TRBD1 or TRBD2 (5 bases each). The CDR3 consists of 15 residues. Looked up from germline, CDR1 is SGHTA and CDR2 is FQGTGA.

This clonotype was counted ten times or more. This rearrangement joins TRBV7-9 to TRBJ2-1; no clear D gene. Trimming took 7 bases from V and 6 from J, leaving 7 bases between them. The CDR3 runs to 11 residues. Per germline, CDR1 SEHNR and CDR2 FQNEAQ (reference sequence). For the CDR3, the DNA is TGTGCCAGCACCTCCCTCAATGAGCAGTTCTTC. Residues: CASTSLNEQFF.

This clonotype has only one observation. The chain combines TRBV7-2 with TRBJ1-5, with D uncertain. The CDR3 covers 17 residues. Trimming took off 5 bases at V and 4 bases at J, with 21 bases between the two ends. Looked up from germline, CDR1 is SGHTA and CDR2 is FQGNSA. CDR3 bases: TGTGCCAGCAGCACCACCCGACAAGGGTTGGGGAATCAGCCCCAGCATTTT. Amino acids: CASSTTRQGLGNQPQHF.

This clonotype has ten or more counts. The chain couples TRBV7-3 to TRBJ2-3; TRBD2 matches 9 bases. Germline V gives CDR1 SGHTA, CDR2 FQGTGA. V was pared by 4 bases and J by 3 bases, with 5 bases of the junction left unmatched. CDR3 length: 15 amino acids. The DNA for the CDR3 is TGTGCCAGCAGCTCGAGCGGGAGGAGGACAGATACGCAGTATTTT. This encodes CASSSSGRRTDTQYF.

This clonotype was seen repeatedly, ten times or more. The gene calls are TRBV11-2 and TRBJ2-2, with D tentatively TRBD1 (7 bases). The germline V gene has CDR1 SGHAT and CDR2 FQNNGV. The CDR3 totals 18 residues. The V end was cut by 5 bases, the J end by 11 bases, with 30 bases between. CDR3 sequence: CASSPSGGTALIGRELFF. CDR3 bases: TGTGCCAGCAGCCCATCAGGCGGGACAGCCCTCATCGGCAGAGAGCTGTTTTTT.